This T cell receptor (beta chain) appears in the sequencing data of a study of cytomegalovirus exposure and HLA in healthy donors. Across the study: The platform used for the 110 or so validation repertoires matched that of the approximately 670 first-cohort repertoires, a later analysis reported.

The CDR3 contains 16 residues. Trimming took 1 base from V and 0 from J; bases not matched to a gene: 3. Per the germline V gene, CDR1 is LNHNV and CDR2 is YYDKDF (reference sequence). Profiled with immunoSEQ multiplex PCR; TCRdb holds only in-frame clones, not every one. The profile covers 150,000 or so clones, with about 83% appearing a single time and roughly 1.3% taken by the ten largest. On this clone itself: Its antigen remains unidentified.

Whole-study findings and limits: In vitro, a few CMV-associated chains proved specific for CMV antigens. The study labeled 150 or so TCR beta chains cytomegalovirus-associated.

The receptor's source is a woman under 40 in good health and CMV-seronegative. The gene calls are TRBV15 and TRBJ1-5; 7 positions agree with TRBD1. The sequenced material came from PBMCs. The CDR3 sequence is CATSRAGTVSNQPQHF. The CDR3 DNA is TGTGCCACCAGCAGAGCCGGGACAGTTAGCAATCAGCCCCAGCATTTT.